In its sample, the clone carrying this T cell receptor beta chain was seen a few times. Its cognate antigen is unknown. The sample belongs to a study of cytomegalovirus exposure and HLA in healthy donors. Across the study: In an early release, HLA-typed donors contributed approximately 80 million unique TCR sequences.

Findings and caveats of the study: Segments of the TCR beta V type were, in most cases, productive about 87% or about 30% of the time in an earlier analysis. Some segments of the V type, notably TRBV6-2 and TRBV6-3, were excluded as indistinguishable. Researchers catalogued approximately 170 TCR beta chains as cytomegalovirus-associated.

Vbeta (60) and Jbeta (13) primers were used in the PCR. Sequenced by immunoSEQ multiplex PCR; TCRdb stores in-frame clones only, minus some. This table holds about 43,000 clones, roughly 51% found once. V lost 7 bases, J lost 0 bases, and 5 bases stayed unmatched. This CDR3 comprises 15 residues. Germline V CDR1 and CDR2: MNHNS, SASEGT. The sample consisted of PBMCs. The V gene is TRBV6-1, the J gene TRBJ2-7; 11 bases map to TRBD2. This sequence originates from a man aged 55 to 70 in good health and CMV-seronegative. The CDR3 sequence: CASMGLAVTSYEQYF. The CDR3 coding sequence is TGTGCCAGCATGGGACTAGCGGTAACCTCCTACGAGCAGTACTTC.